A single sample gave rise to the 32 T cell receptor beta chains below, sequenced in a study of cytomegalovirus exposure and HLA in healthy donors. Researchers ran the PCR with 60 Vbeta and 13 Jbeta primers. Some clones are missing from TCRdb's copy, which holds only in-frame ones; the method was immunoSEQ multiplex PCR. Among roughly 120,000 clones listed, around 77% were seen once. Sequenced: PBMCs. These receptor sequences come from a woman aged 25 to 39 in good health and CMV-seropositive.

The J gene is TRBJ2-7, the V gene TRBV4-2; 7 nucleotides align to TRBD1. The length of the CDR3 is 14 residues. Losses at the gene ends were 3 bases for V and 2 bases for J; bases not matched to a gene: 4. The germline V gene has CDR1 LGHNA and CDR2 YNFKEQ. Written as DNA, the CDR3 is TGTGCCAGCAGCCATTGGGGACAGACCTACGAGCAGTACTTC. Amino acids: CASSHWGQTYEQYF.

The V gene is TRBV29-1, the J gene TRBJ2-7, with TRBD1 matching 7 bases. Trimming took 3 bases from V and 7 from J; bases not matched to a gene: 6. The CDR3 extends over 12 amino acids. Germline CDR1 is SQVTM and CDR2 is ANQGSEA. CDR3 sequence: CSVESDRSEQYF. The CDR3 DNA is TGCAGCGTTGAGTCGGACAGGTCAGAGCAGTACTTC.

The gene calls are TRBV6-9 and TRBJ2-1, with D tentatively TRBD1 (5 bases). V gave up 11 bases and J gave up 8 bases, with 22 bases separating them. Germline lookup yields CDR1 MNHGY and CDR2 SVAAGI. CDR3 length: 14 amino acids. The CDR3 region has the DNA TGTGCCTCCTTCAGTCATGACAGTCATGATGAGCAGTTCTTC. This sequence encodes CASFSHDSHDEQFF.

The rearrangement joins TRBV5-4 to TRBJ2-7, with 12 bases aligning to TRBD2. With V trimmed by 1 base and J by 7 bases, 9 bases remained unmatched. Looked up from germline, CDR1 is SGHNT and CDR2 is YYREEE (reference sequence). CDR3 size: 16 residues. Here the CDR3 reads CASSLNALAGGNEQYF. Written as DNA, the CDR3 is TGTGCCAGCAGCTTGAATGCACTAGCGGGAGGTAATGAGCAGTACTTC.

The rearrangement links TRBV5-1 to TRBJ1-1, with TRBD1 identical over 8 bases. The CDR3 runs 15 residues. Germline V gene lookup returns CDR1 SGHRS and CDR2 YFSETQ. V trimming: 4 bases; J trimming: 4 bases; junction bases outside the gene matches: 9. This CDR3 reads CASSQRTGSITEAFF. CDR3 DNA sequence: TGCGCCAGCAGCCAACGGACAGGGAGTATCACTGAAGCTTTCTTT.

This clone was found once. The chain employs TRBV30 and TRBJ2-3; no clear D gene. The V gene lost 0 bases and the J gene lost 2 bases, with 9 bases spanning the gap. The CDR3 is made up of 14 amino acids. The V gene's germline CDR1 is GTSNPN and CDR2 SVGIG (reference sequence). CDR3 coding DNA: TGTGCCTGGAGTGTCCTGAGTTTCACAGATACGCAGTATTTT. Protein product: CAWSVLSFTDTQYF.

V is TRBV5-1 and J is TRBJ1-3; 7 positions agree with TRBD1. Germline loops: CDR1 SGHRS, CDR2 YFSETQ. J was trimmed by 0 bases and V by 5 bases; bases with no gene match: 5. This CDR3 is built from 15 residues. This CDR3 is CASSLTGNSGNTIYF. In DNA, the CDR3 is TGCGCCAGCAGTTTGACAGGGAACTCTGGAAACACCATATATTTT.

The J gene is TRBJ2-5, the V gene TRBV19; the D gene is possibly TRBD1 (5 bases). V gave up 5 bases and J gave up 6 bases, with 13 bases separating them. The germline V gene encodes CDR1 LNHDA and CDR2 SQIVND (reference sequence). The CDR3 sequence is 13 residues long. The CDR3 loop reads CASSQGQAQTQYF. CDR3 bases: TGTGCCAGTAGTCAAGGACAAGCCCAGACCCAGTACTTC.

V is TRBV9 and J is TRBJ2-2; TRBD2 aligns across 13 bases. The ends lost 1 base at V and 8 bases at J; junction bases unmatched: 8. The CDR3 spans 17 residues. Per germline, CDR1 SGDLS and CDR2 YYNGEE. CDR3 in amino acids: CASSVSTSGRAPGELFF. The CDR3, as DNA: TGTGCCAGCAGCGTATCCACTAGCGGGAGGGCCCCTGGGGAGCTGTTTTTT. Based on the CDR3 plus reference TRBV9 and TRBJ2-2, the full variable domain is DSGVTQTPKHLITATGQRVTLRCSPRSGDLSVYWYQQSLDQGLQFLIQYYNGEERAKGNILERFSAQQFPDLHSELNLSSLELGDSALYFCASSVSTSGRAPGELFFGEGSRLTVL.

The chain recombines TRBV7-2 with TRBJ2-1, with 16 bases identical to TRBD2. CDR1 is SGHTA and CDR2 is FQGNSA in the germline V gene. This CDR3 has 14 residues. The J segment lost 7 bases and the V segment lost 6 bases, leaving 0 bases of the junction unmatched. The CDR3: CASRGLAGGNEQFF. The CDR3 bases are TGTGCCAGCAGGGGACTAGCGGGAGGGAATGAGCAGTTCTTC. The whole variable domain, filled in from reference TRBV7-2 and TRBJ2-1, reads GAGVSQSPSNKVTEKGKDVELRCDPISGHTALYWYRQSLGQGLEFLIYFQGNSAPDKSGLPSDRFSAERTGGSVSTLTIQRTQQEDSAVYLCASRGLAGGNEQFFGPGTRLTVL.

This chain uses TRBV9 with TRBJ1-4, with D hard to call. Germline V gives CDR1 SGDLS, CDR2 YYNGEE. CDR3 length: 15 amino acids. The germline V and J ends were trimmed by 3 bases and 0 bases, with 9 bases remaining between them. CDR3 DNA sequence: TGTGCCAGCAGCGCCGAGGGAGCAACTAATGAAAAACTGTTTTTT. Amino acids: CASSAEGATNEKLFF.

This chain joins TRBV6-5 and TRBJ1-5; 8 nucleotides line up with TRBD1. Unmatched junction bases numbered 8, after V lost 7 bases and J lost 9 bases. The CDR3 sequence is 13 residues long. The germline V gene encodes CDR1 MNHEY and CDR2 SVGAGI. The CDR3 bases are TGTGCCAGCACCACGACAGGGGTGAGGCCCCAGCATTTT. Translation: CASTTTGVRPQHF.

This clone was seen once. This chain joins TRBV5-4 and TRBJ1-1; no reliable D call. This CDR3 comprises 14 residues. V shed 4 bases and J shed 1 base, with 11 bases lying between them. The germline V gene encodes CDR1 SGHNT and CDR2 YYREEE (reference sequence). This CDR3 is CASSPSYRNTEAFF. The CDR3 DNA follows: TGTGCCAGCAGCCCCTCCTACAGGAACACTGAAGCTTTCTTT.

The V gene is TRBV5-1, the J gene TRBJ1-1; the match to TRBD1 covers 10 bases. The germline CDR1 and CDR2 sequences are SGHRS and YFSETQ. V lost 3 bases and J lost 5; bases outside the gene matches: 4. CDR3 length: 14 amino acids. The CDR3 bases are TGCGCCAGCAGCTGGCGACAGGGGGCGACTGAAGCTTTCTTT. Translation: CASSWRQGATEAFF.

This clone turned up a few times. This chain connects TRBV6-5 to TRBJ1-6; no firm D call. Germline V CDR1 and CDR2: MNHEY, SVGAGI. V was cut by 2 bases and J by 6 bases, with 8 bases left in between. The CDR3 has 14 amino acids. The CDR3 protein is CASSYRESNSPLHF. For the CDR3, the DNA is TGTGCCAGCAGTTACCGGGAATCTAATTCACCCCTCCACTTT.

This chain joins TRBV6-5 and TRBJ2-7; 14 positions agree with TRBD2. Germline CDR1 MNHEY, CDR2 SVGAGI. Unmatched junction bases numbered 9, after V lost 4 bases and J lost 7 bases. The CDR3 extends over 16 amino acids. As DNA, the CDR3 is TGTGCCAGCAGTTCGGGACTAGCGGGAGCCCGGGTAGAGCAGTACTTC. Amino acids: CASSSGLAGARVEQYF.

The CDR3 nucleotides read TGTGCCAGCCCCAGGGGGTACGAAAGCTCCTACGAGCAGTACTTC. It codes for CASPRGYESSYEQYF. The rearrangement uses TRBV7-3 and TRBJ2-7; 7 bases are shared with TRBD1. This CDR3 contains 15 residues. CDR1 and CDR2 (germline): SGHTA, FQGTGA. V lost 8 bases and J lost 0; bases outside the gene matches: 10.

The chain employs TRBV10-3 and TRBJ2-2; maybe TRBD2 (5 bases). The length of the CDR3 is 17 residues. V lost 3 bases and J 1 base, leaving 15 bases between the germline ends. Per the germline V gene, CDR1 is ENHRY and CDR2 is SYGVKD. CDR3 region: CAISDSSSGLNTGELFF. The CDR3 bases are TGTGCCATCAGTGATTCTTCCAGCGGCCTGAACACCGGGGAGCTGTTTTTT.

In nucleotides, the CDR3 is TGTGCCAGCAGTCGGACTAGCGGGAGCACAGATACGCAGTATTTT. This sequence encodes CASSRTSGSTDTQYF. This rearrangement joins TRBV6-4 to TRBJ2-3; 11 bases are shared with TRBD2. Per the germline V gene, CDR1 is MRHNA and CDR2 is SNTAGT. The CDR3 has 15 residues. V gave up 5 bases and J gave up 0 bases; unmatched junction bases: 1.

The chain links TRBV30 to TRBJ1-4, with unresolved D. V was trimmed by 6 bases and J by 7 bases, leaving 15 bases between them. Germline values: CDR1 GTSNPN, CDR2 SVGIG (reference sequence). This CDR3 comprises 13 residues. CDR3 in DNA: TGTGCCTGCCTCCCTGGTAGCGGTGAAAAACTGTTTTTT. Translating it yields CACLPGSGEKLFF. Combining the CDR3 with reference TRBV30 and TRBJ1-4 gives the whole variable domain SQTIHQWPATLVQPVGSPLSLECTVEGTSNPNLYWYRQAAGRGLQLLFYSVGIGQISSEVPQNLSASRPQDRQFILSSKKLLLSDSGFYLCACLPGSGEKLFFGSGTQLSVL.

This chain links TRBV25-1 with TRBJ2-1; 10 bases line up with TRBD2. Germline CDR1 MGHDK, CDR2 SYGVNS. V lost 1 base, J lost 9 bases, and 9 bases stayed unmatched. The CDR3 consists of 16 residues. The CDR3 DNA sequence: TGTGCCAGCAGTGAATTGGCTAGCGGGGGTACAGGTGAGCAGTTCTTC. This codes for CASSELASGGTGEQFF.

The table lists this clone with a few counts. The chain joins TRBV5-6 to TRBJ1-1, with TRBD1 matching over 8 bases. The CDR3 is 15 residues long. Germline trimming cut 4 bases from V and 5 bases from J; bases unmatched to any gene: 10. Germline V CDR1 and CDR2: SGHDT, YYEEEE. CDR3: CASSDTQGAWTEAFF. As DNA, the CDR3 is TGTGCCAGCAGCGACACGCAGGGGGCATGGACTGAAGCTTTCTTT.

As to this clone: The CDR3 carries no conserved terminal phenylalanine or tryptophan, so it likely arises from a read error. V gene TRBV9 combines with J gene TRBJ2-7, with D possibly matching TRBD1 (6 bases). V was trimmed by 0 bases and J by 0 bases, leaving 10 bases between them. CDR3 size: 15 residues. CDR1 is SGDLS, CDR2 YYNGEE, per germline. The CDR3 nucleotides are TGTGCCAGCAGCGTAGGGGGACACCTCTCCTACGAGCAGTACCTC. Residues: CASSVGGHLSYEQYL.

The V gene is TRBV10-3, the J gene TRBJ2-1; TRBD2 is a possible D gene (6 bases). V lost 7 bases, J lost 1 base, and 17 bases lay in between. Germline V gene data show CDR1 as ENHRY and CDR2 as SYGVKD. The CDR3 sequence is 16 residues long. Written as DNA, the CDR3 is TGTGCCATCAACAAAAGGGACTCCGATTCCTACAATGAGCAGTTCTTC. Translating it yields CAINKRDSDSYNEQFF.

This clone was counted a few times. This chain uses TRBV7-4 with TRBJ2-2, with a weak D call TRBD1 (6 bases). The CDR3 sequence is 16 residues long. The germline V and J ends were trimmed by 5 bases and 4 bases, with 17 bases remaining between them. Germline CDR1 is SGHVT and CDR2 is SQSDAQ. The CDR3 coding sequence is TGTGCCAGCAGCCCCCCTACAGGGTGCGGCACCGGGGAGCTGTTTTTT. This translates into CASSPPTGCGTGELFF.

The chain has TRBV7-9 and TRBJ2-7; D might be TRBD2 (6 bases). The CDR3 loop spans 16 amino acids. Trimming shortened V by 2 bases and J by 0 bases, and 14 bases separated the two germline ends. Per germline, CDR1 SEHNR and CDR2 FQNEAQ (reference sequence). The CDR3 bases are TGTGCCAGCAGCTTACGGGAGCGGATCGACTCCTACGAGCAGTACTTC. Protein product: CASSLRERIDSYEQYF.

This sequence joins TRBV10-1 and TRBJ2-3; the D is unclear. The CDR3 runs 15 residues. CDR1 is WNHNN and CDR2 is SYGVQD in the germline V gene (reference sequence). With 2 bases removed from V and 6 bases from J, the gap between germline ends came to 15 bases. The CDR3 reads CASSEAGQVGDTQYF. CDR3 nucleotide sequence: TGCGCCAGCAGTGAGGCAGGTCAGGTAGGTGATACGCAGTATTTT.

V and J are TRBV13 and TRBJ2-3; 8 bases align to TRBD2. V trimming: 5 bases; J trimming: 5 bases; junction bases outside the gene matches: 6. CDR3 length: 14 amino acids. Germline lookup yields CDR1 PRHDT and CDR2 FYEKMQ (reference sequence). The CDR3 loop is CASSLGLAGDTQYF. CDR3 coding DNA: TGTGCCAGCAGCCTGGGGCTAGCGGGAGATACGCAGTATTTT.

This rearrangement joins TRBV6-5 to TRBJ2-6; D is unclear. Between the trimmed V and J ends, which lost 4 bases and 2 bases, there was a span of 6 bases. The germline V gene has CDR1 MNHEY and CDR2 SVGAGI. The CDR3 runs 14 residues. The DNA of the CDR3 is TGTGCCAGCAGTTCTGCGACTGGGGCCAACGTCCTGACTTTC. It yields the protein CASSSATGANVLTF.

This clone has only a few counts. The chain is built from TRBV29-1 and TRBJ2-2; 10 positions match TRBD1. The CDR3 totals 14 residues. Germline trimming cut 7 bases from V and 6 bases from J; bases unmatched to any gene: 8. Germline V lookup: CDR1 SQVTM, CDR2 ANQGSEA. CDR3 amino acids: CSARTGGISGELFF. CDR3 sequence (DNA): TGCAGCGCAAGGACAGGGGGAATCTCCGGGGAGCTGTTTTTT.

The table lists this clone with a few counts. The rearrangement links TRBV2 to TRBJ2-3, with 13 bases lining up with TRBD2. The CDR3 length is 16 residues. Germline V lookup: CDR1 SNHLY, CDR2 FYNNEI. V trimming: 6 bases; J trimming: 2 bases; junction bases outside the gene matches: 5. The chain's CDR3 is CASRPGLAGFTDTQYF. CDR3 sequence (DNA): TGTGCCAGCAGGCCGGGACTAGCGGGATTCACAGATACGCAGTATTTT.

This chain joins TRBV18 and TRBJ1-1; no definite D call. From germline, CDR1 is KGHSH and CDR2 LQKENI. This CDR3 is built from 13 residues. Trimming removed 2 bases from V and 4 bases from J, with 8 bases in between. The chain's CDR3 is CASSPTEGTEAFF. For the CDR3, the DNA is TGTGCCAGCTCACCAACGGAGGGCACTGAAGCTTTCTTT.